The present TCR beta chain was sequenced within a study of radiation and T cells in renal cell carcinoma. Whole-study context: Nephrectomy followed 15 Gy stereotactic body radiation by 4 weeks.

Sample time point: baseline pretreatment blood. The sample's treatment: 15 Gy SBRT to primary tumor, nephrectomy 4 weeks later. The tumor was a clear cell renal cell carcinoma. CDR3 length: 15 residues. Trimming took 8 bases from V and 3 from J; bases not matched to a gene: 10. CDR1 is MDHEN, CDR2 SYDVKM, per germline. TCRdb's table, derived via immunoSEQ multiplex PCR, lists solely in-frame clones and lacks some. The data show more than 95,000 clones, approximately 82% seen once. The rearrangement joins TRBV28 to TRBJ2-3, with 8 nucleotides matching TRBD2. The receptor comes from a woman aged 55-69 years with renal cell carcinoma. The sample in question was blood, obtained from a patient whose treatment included radiotherapy and nephrectomy. This CDR3 reads CASLRGGVGTDTQYF. Here the CDR3 DNA reads TGTGCCAGCCTACGGGGGGGGGTAGGTACAGATACGCAGTATTTT.